The clone carrying this TCR beta chain was observed a few times. The CDR3 covers 15 residues. Trimming shortened V by 0 bases and J by 8 bases, and 13 bases separated the two germline ends. From germline, CDR1 is MGHRA and CDR2 YSYEKL. Residents of around 24 US areas, aged about 18 to 95 years, made up the participants. Researchers sorted participants into cohorts using their self-reported clinical history. Cohort 3 recovered donors had two negative PCRs, clearance, or symptom resolution. Method: immunoSEQ multiplex PCR; TCRdb's copy keeps in-frame clones and lacks some. This repertoire shows around 370,000 clones, roughly 91% found once; its top ten account for about 1.2%. This sample is part of a study of blood T cell repertoires in COVID-19. About the research overall: The samples span acute and convalescent COVID-19 from the United States, Italy and Spain.

Sequenced material: PBMCs or T cells enriched from blood (not recorded which). The clonotype originates from a woman aged 18-29 years who had recovered from COVID-19. The chain joins TRBV4-1 to TRBJ1-4; D is possibly TRBD1 (5 bases). The CDR3 coding sequence is TGCGCCAGCAGCCAAGATACCGCAGGGTACGAAAAACTGTTTTTT. Translation: CASSQDTAGYEKLFF.